This T cell receptor (beta chain) is from a study of beta chain features in type 1 diabetes (dated by TCRdb to 2016 to 2019). As for the study more broadly: Mean age, gender distribution, total cell number and subset yield were not different between patients and healthy donors. A total of 85 million to 140 million sorted cells were examined across all samples, and the number of cells per subset was strongly correlated with RNA yield. Regulatory and stem cell-like memory subsets were isolated from only 8 patients and about 8 healthy donors, whereas naive and central memory subsets came from all 28 donors. The study compared TCRB repertoires of sorted circulating CD4+ T cell subsets between recently diagnosed type 1 diabetes patients and matched healthy donors.

This clone was found a few times. It has no known antigen specificity. One base away there is no much larger clone; base qualities are not given. Each donor gave one peripheral blood draw, averaging around 0.11 L, which was collected into heparinised tubes. Naive, central memory, regulatory and stem cell-like memory CD4+ T cells were sorted on a BD FACSAria II using a panel including CD45RO, CCR7, CD25, CD127, CD95 and CD27. Purity was above 95% for every sorted population. PBMCs were separated immediately by Lymphoprep density gradient centrifugation and were stained directly, without being cultured. Samples were stained and sorted in pairs, with one healthy donor and one patient per experiment, so that batch effects were minimized. The entire amount of isolated RNA was reverse transcribed using the High Capacity cDNA Reverse Transcription Kit, so the sequenced TCRB transcripts were expressed ones. Deep immunoSEQ sequencing was applied to naive, central memory and regulatory T cell samples, giving an average of about 3.7 million total reads per sample. After sorted cells were lysed in RLT buffer, RNA was extracted with DNase-treated RNeasy Micro or Mini kits, with the choice depending on cell number. Each cell subset was processed separately to prevent cross-contamination, with patient and healthy donor samples processed together. TCRB sequences were amplified from cDNA with the immunoSEQ multiplex PCR, producing 87-bp fragments spanning the CDR3 region. Sequencing of the amplicons was done on the Illumina HiSeq platform. In the original analysis: PCR bias was computationally corrected using synthetic template baselines, reads within Hamming distance 2 were collapsed, and singletons that could not be merged were discarded. By aligning reads against IMGT, V, D and J genes, CDR3 length, and insertions or deletions at six rearrangement sites were assigned. Within each subset, clonotype counts were normalized to the number of sorted cells before true diversity and Gini coefficients were calculated with the tcR R package. Repertoire sharing was quantified using the overlap coefficient calculated on TCRB nucleotide sequences. The table comes from immuneACCESS by way of TCRdb, which keeps in-frame sequences with V and J called. Part of the clones is missing from these tables; in studies checked, under half for an unresolved V gene and the rest for unknown reasons. V and J calls and clone size come straight from that table; D and trimming were deduced from the DNA. The sample table lists around 150,000 clones, roughly 7.2% of them with a count of one. The ten largest clones add up to more than 1.1% of the sample.

Beyond this particular receptor, the publication reports: Because cDNA was sequenced instead of genomic DNA, highly expressing activated cells could be over-represented, though the groups showed no difference in activation or CD3 levels. Type 1 diabetes patients showed a moderate but significant shortening of TCRB CDR3 length in all four CD4+ subsets. The naive, central memory and regulatory TCRB repertoires appeared to resemble one another more closely among patients than among healthy donors. Shorter templates might be favored by PCR, yet because patient and control samples were amplified and corrected together, any such skew would affect both groups equally. At VDJ recombination sites, type 1 diabetes patients had fewer insertions and more deleted nucleotides, which implies abnormalities in thymic rearrangement. Because small numbers of individuals were included in the HLA sub-analyses, any influence of HLA type on TCRB rearrangement was left unresolved.

This TCR came from a woman younger than 45 in good health. The sequencing sample was made of central memory CD4+ T cells from blood.

The DNA sequence is as follows: TGTGCCAGCAGTCCACAGGAAGTAGGGCAGTACTTC. Translated, it gives CASSPQEVGQYF. Recombination joined TRBV7-9 with TRBJ2-7; TRBD1 might be the D gene, on 5 matching bases. Trimming at the junction amounts to 6 bases on V and 9 bases on J, and the germline ends lie 15 bases apart. The cysteine opens and the phenylalanine closes a CDR3 of 12 amino acids. Just CDR3 DNA is preserved here, 36 bases in frame from base 1. The germline V gene (reference sequence) provides CDR1 SEHNR and CDR2 FQNEAQ.